The table lists the clone carrying this T cell receptor beta chain with a few counts. Its antigen is undetermined. It was RNA transcripts that yielded the amplified TCR beta CDR3 regions. Using the HTBI primer set, a first-round RT-PCR was run on the TCR CDR3. MiXCR, applied by TCRdb to the multiplex PCR reads, yields one record per CDR3 protein. Here the sample spans a few hundred thousand distinct CDR3 sequences, 11% to 15% being singletons. The data were taken from a study of T cells in Graves' hyperthyroidism and ophthalmopathy. Study details: At the time of initial diagnosis and before any treatment, peripheral blood was collected. Findings of the study overall: Ophthalmopathy onset followed model prediction by a median around 6.9 months. A model of 13 V-J features distinguished ophthalmopathy from stable hyperthyroidism.

J was trimmed by 5 bases and V by 2 bases; bases with no gene match: 0. The length of the CDR3 is 15 residues. Germline V gene data show CDR1 as SGDLS and CDR2 as YYNGEE. Sequencing input: blood. The chain uses TRBV9 and TRBJ2-5, with TRBD2 matching 16 bases. This receptor was identified in a woman in her thirties or forties with Graves' hyperthyroidism. The CDR3, as DNA: TGTGCCAGCAGCGTGGGACTAGCGGGAGGGGAGACCCAGTACTTC. This translates into CASSVGLAGGETQYF.